The TCR beta chain described here comes from a study of early T cells in non-severe SARS-CoV-2 infection. This clonotype was recorded at least ten times. MiXCR, applied by TCRdb to the 5' RACE reads, yields one record per CDR3 protein. The table lists roughly 86,000 distinct CDR3 sequences, about 6.5% of them singletons. Trimming took 2 bases from V and 1 from J, leaving 12 bases between them. The CDR3 has 15 residues. Germline values: CDR1 MNHEY, CDR2 SVGEGT. The sequence derives from an adult who was a healthcare worker with PCR-confirmed SARS-CoV-2 infection or an uninfected control (not recorded which). Source material: whole blood. J is TRBJ2-7 and V is TRBV6-2 or TRBV6-3; D is possibly TRBD2 (5 bases). The CDR3 region is CASSYERALSYEQYF. The CDR3 nucleotides read TGTGCCAGCAGTTACGAGAGGGCCCTTTCCTACGAGCAGTACTTC.